One sample yielded the 31 T cell receptor beta chains listed below, sequenced in a study of T cells after posttransplantation cyclophosphamide. The protocol was immunoSEQ multiplex PCR, while the TCRdb copy is restricted to in-frame clones and leaves out a portion. The sample shows around 44,000 clones, none of them appearing just once. The sample was PBMCs. The origin of the receptors is a man between 35 and 55 years old in good health, CMV-negative, and a related stem cell transplant donor.

There are a few counts of this clone. The chain recombines TRBV27 with TRBJ1-1; D remains ambiguous. CDR3 length equals 15 residues. V was pared by 4 bases and J by 0 bases, with 12 bases between. Germline V lookup: CDR1 MNHEY, CDR2 SMNVEV (reference sequence). This chain's CDR3 is CASSSRNTMNTEAFF. CDR3 bases: TGTGCCAGCAGTTCGCGGAACACCATGAACACTGAAGCTTTCTTT.

This clone was seen a few times. The chain couples TRBV4-2 to TRBJ2-3; D not resolved. The CDR3 has 15 amino acids. Trimming cost V 0 bases and J 1 base, with 8 bases left between them. Germline CDR1 reads LGHNA; CDR2 reads YNFKEQ. The CDR3 loop is CASSQEQKRTDTQYF. The CDR3 DNA reads as TGTGCCAGCAGCCAAGAGCAAAAGCGCACAGATACGCAGTATTTT.

On this clone itself: An end of the junction differs from the germline gene, which may be a read error. The rearrangement links TRBV11-2 to TRBJ2-2, with D tentatively TRBD2 (6 bases). Germline loops: CDR1 SGHAT, CDR2 FQNNGV. CDR3 length equals 15 residues. The CDR3 spells CVSTPRETNTGELFF. The CDR3 DNA is TGTGTCAGCACCCCCCGGGAGACGAACACCGGGGAGCTGTTTTTT.

This clone was found many times. The chain combines TRBV19 with TRBJ2-1; D is possibly TRBD1 (5 bases). Germline CDR1 is LNHDA and CDR2 is SQIVND (reference sequence). V shed 3 bases and J shed 6 bases, with 15 bases lying between them. The CDR3 is 15 residues long. The CDR3 reads CASSIFGEQGNEQFF. CDR3 bases: TGTGCCAGTAGTATTTTTGGAGAGCAGGGCAATGAGCAGTTCTTC.

This clone was recorded a few times. The V gene is TRBV2, the J gene TRBJ1-2; tentative D call: TRBD1 (5 bases). CDR1 is SNHLY and CDR2 is FYNNEI in the germline V gene. The CDR3 is 15 residues long. V was trimmed by 6 bases and J by 0 bases, leaving 14 bases between them. The CDR3 coding sequence is TGTGCCAGCAGCCTCGGGGGTAAAGCTAACTATGGCTACACCTTC. Translated: CASSLGGKANYGYTF.

The V gene is TRBV18, the J gene TRBJ1-4; the match to TRBD1 covers 9 bases. V was pared by 1 base and J by 0 bases, with 0 bases of the junction left unmatched. The CDR3 runs to 16 residues. CDR1 and CDR2 from the germline V gene are KGHSH and LQKENI. The CDR3 sequence is CASSPRTGATNEKLFF. The CDR3 bases are TGTGCCAGCTCACCACGGACAGGGGCAACTAATGAAAAACTGTTTTTT.

This clone was picked up many times. This chain connects TRBV6-5 to TRBJ1-2; D is ambiguous. The CDR3 extends over 14 amino acids. From germline, CDR1 is MNHEY and CDR2 SVGAGI. The V and J ends lost 0 bases and 3 bases respectively, with 8 bases between them. CDR3 DNA sequence: TGTGCCAGCAGTTACTCGAGGGCGGACTATGGCTACACCTTC. Its protein is CASSYSRADYGYTF.

This clone was recorded at least ten times. The genes are TRBV6-5 and TRBJ2-2; TRBD2 might be the D (6 bases). V lost 6 bases, J lost 4 bases, and 15 bases lay in between. CDR3 length: 15 residues. Germline CDR1 MNHEY, CDR2 SVGAGI. This chain's CDR3 is CASRSSAVSTGELFF. Here the CDR3 DNA reads TGTGCCAGCAGGTCTAGCGCGGTGTCCACCGGGGAGCTGTTTTTT.

In its sample, this clone was seen a few times. The V and J genes are TRBV6-5 and TRBJ2-3, with 8 nucleotides matching TRBD2. The CDR3 has 15 residues. Germline values: CDR1 MNHEY, CDR2 SVGAGI. Trimming removed 5 bases from V and 2 bases from J; junction bases left unmatched: 6. In DNA, the CDR3 is TGTGCCAGCAGTCTTCGGGGGGGGGACACAGATACGCAGTATTTT. Its protein product is CASSLRGGDTDTQYF.

This clone was seen ten or more times. The chain joins TRBV6-5 to TRBJ2-2; 7 bases are a match to TRBD1. The CDR3 totals 16 residues. Germline V gives CDR1 MNHEY, CDR2 SVGAGI. V lost 3 bases, J lost 5 bases, and 9 bases stayed unmatched. The CDR3 sequence: CASSYRVPRGTGELFF. CDR3 DNA: TGTGCCAGCAGTTATCGGGTGCCCAGGGGGACCGGGGAGCTGTTTTTT.

This clone was counted many times. This sequence joins TRBV4-1 and TRBJ2-2; tentatively, D is TRBD1 (5 bases). The CDR3 is 15 residues long. CDR1 is MGHRA, CDR2 YSYEKL, per germline. Trimming cost V 0 bases and J 6 bases, with 11 bases left between them. The CDR3 protein is CASSQDQRGAGELFF. The CDR3 DNA sequence: TGCGCCAGCAGCCAAGATCAAAGGGGTGCCGGGGAGCTGTTTTTT.

This clone occurred many times. This chain joins TRBV30 and TRBJ2-2; 8 bases map to TRBD2. Trimming at V came to 1 base and at J to 8 bases, leaving 6 bases not matched to a gene. The CDR3 totals 14 residues. From germline, CDR1 is GTSNPN and CDR2 SVGIG (reference sequence). CDR3 bases: TGTGCCTGGAGTGGCCGGGAGGGAGGGGGGGAGCTGTTTTTT. Amino acid sequence: CAWSGREGGGELFF.

Many counts were recorded for this clone. This rearrangement joins TRBV4-1 to TRBJ1-6, with D maybe TRBD1 (5 bases). The CDR3 contains 14 residues. V lost 0 bases to trimming and J lost 9 bases, with 9 bases between them. From germline, CDR1 is MGHRA and CDR2 YSYEKL. CDR3 in DNA: TGCGCCAGCAGCCAAGACAGGGTTTCTTCACCCCTCCACTTT. Encoded protein: CASSQDRVSSPLHF.

Ten or more counts support this clone. The V call is TRBV10-3, the J call TRBJ2-7; D unresolved. This CDR3 comprises 12 residues. The V end was cut by 1 base, the J end by 3 bases, with 4 bases between. Germline V CDR1 and CDR2: ENHRY, SYGVKD. The CDR3 coding sequence is TGTGCCATCAGTGAGTACAACTACGAGCAGTACGTC. Its translation: CAISEYNYEQYV.

This clone was recorded a few times. The chain links TRBV19 to TRBJ1-1; D is ambiguous. Trimming removed 3 bases at V and 2 bases at J, with 16 bases between. Germline CDR1 LNHDA, CDR2 SQIVND (reference sequence). The CDR3 is made up of 16 amino acids. CDR3 sequence reads: CASSISEGWINTEAFF. CDR3 nucleotide sequence: TGTGCCAGTAGTATCTCGGAGGGATGGATTAACACTGAAGCTTTCTTT. The full variable domain, completed using reference TRBV19 and TRBJ1-1, is DGGITQSPKYLFRKEGQNVTLSCEQNLNHDAMYWYRQDPGQGLRLIYYSQIVNDFQKGDIAEGYSVSREKKESFPLTVTSAQKNPTAFYLCASSISEGWINTEAFFGQGTRLTVV.

This clone was seen repeatedly, ten times or more. V is TRBV7-2 and J is TRBJ1-5; D not resolved. Between the trimmed V and J ends, which lost 1 base and 0 bases, there was a span of 10 bases. Germline V lookup: CDR1 SGHTA, CDR2 FQGNSA. CDR3 length equals 16 residues. This chain's CDR3 is CASSLDPGNSNQPQHF. DNA for the CDR3: TGTGCCAGCAGCTTAGATCCAGGAAATAGCAATCAGCCCCAGCATTTT.

This clone was seen at least ten times. V is TRBV10-1 and J is TRBJ2-2; D gene unclear. Trimming removed 3 bases from V and 1 base from J, with 9 bases in between. Germline loops: CDR1 WNHNN, CDR2 SYGVQD (reference sequence). The CDR3 extends over 15 amino acids. As DNA, the CDR3 is TGCGCCAGCAGTGAATCGGCAGGGAACACCGGGGAGCTGTTTTTT. Amino acids: CASSESAGNTGELFF.

This clone has at least ten counts. The J gene is TRBJ1-6, the V gene TRBV6-5; the match to TRBD1 covers 8 bases. Germline CDR1 MNHEY, CDR2 SVGAGI. The CDR3 consists of 15 residues. The J segment lost 5 bases and the V segment lost 6 bases, leaving 6 bases of the junction unmatched. The DNA of the CDR3 is TGTGCCAGCAGACAGGGGGATTTGGATAATTCACCCCTCCACTTT. As protein: CASRQGDLDNSPLHF.

At least ten counts were recorded for this clone. V usage is TRBV6-1 and J usage is TRBJ2-5; a weak D match, TRBD1 (6 bases). The length of the CDR3 is 13 residues. The germline gives CDR1 MNHNS, CDR2 SASEGT. V lost 4 bases to trimming and J lost 9 bases, with 15 bases between them. CDR3 in amino acids: CASSAMRGSPQYF. The CDR3 bases are TGTGCCAGCAGTGCGATGAGGGGGTCGCCCCAGTACTTC.

This clone was picked up a small number of times. This sequence joins TRBV9 and TRBJ2-3; no clear D. In germline, CDR1 is SGDLS, CDR2 YYNGEE. CDR3 size: 14 residues. V was cut by 0 bases and J by 5 bases, with 10 bases left in between. CDR3 loop: CASSVDLPGDTQYF. The DNA for the CDR3 is TGTGCCAGCAGCGTAGATCTTCCAGGAGATACGCAGTATTTT.

V usage is TRBV5-1 and J usage is TRBJ2-2; 9 positions match TRBD2. With 0 bases clipped from V and 2 bases from J, the junction kept 11 bases outside the gene matches. CDR3 length: 19 residues. Germline V gene data show CDR1 as SGHRS and CDR2 as YFSETQ. The CDR3 nucleotides read TGCGCCAGCAGCTTGGCTCGGGCGGGGGGGCCCATTAACACCGGGGAGCTGTTTTTT. Protein: CASSLARAGGPINTGELFF.

This clone has ten or more counts. The chain carries TRBV7-8 and TRBJ2-1; tentative D call: TRBD1 (6 bases). The V gene's germline CDR1 is SGHVS and CDR2 FQNEAQ. The length of the CDR3 is 15 residues. The V gene lost 5 bases and the J gene lost 4 bases, with 15 bases spanning the gap. The CDR3 protein is CASSPGASLYNEQFF. Here the CDR3 DNA reads TGTGCCAGCAGCCCAGGGGCGAGCCTGTACAATGAGCAGTTCTTC.

Many counts were recorded for this clone. This rearrangement joins TRBV5-1 to TRBJ1-1; D unclear. The germline V gene encodes CDR1 SGHRS and CDR2 YFSETQ. V gave up 0 bases and J gave up 1 base, with 7 bases separating them. The CDR3 sequence is 14 residues long. The chain's CDR3 is CASSLVVGNTEAFF. The CDR3 coding sequence is TGCGCCAGCAGCTTGGTAGTCGGGAACACTGAAGCTTTCTTT.

This clone has a count of ten or more. The chain links TRBV6-5 to TRBJ1-1, with TRBD1 identical over 7 bases. CDR1 and CDR2 (germline): MNHEY, SVGAGI. The CDR3 length is 16 residues. V lost 2 bases to trimming and J lost 1 base; unmatched junction nucleotides: 7. CDR3 coding DNA: TGTGCCAGCAGTTACCGTTCGACAGGGAGGAACACTGAAGCTTTCTTT. Amino acid sequence: CASSYRSTGRNTEAFF.

The genes are TRBV29-1 and TRBJ1-2; 11 bases map to TRBD1. This CDR3 is 14 amino acids long. V gave up 3 bases and J gave up 7 bases; unmatched junction bases: 7. Germline V gives CDR1 SQVTM, CDR2 ANQGSEA. CDR3 region: CSVEGDRGLIGYTF. CDR3 nucleotides: TGCAGCGTTGAGGGGGACAGGGGGTTAATTGGCTACACCTTC. Based on the CDR3 plus reference TRBV29-1 and TRBJ1-2, the full variable domain is SAVISQKPSRDICQRGTSLTIQCQVDSQVTMMFWYRQQPGQSLTLIATANQGSEATYESGFVIDKFPISRPNLTFSTLTVSNMSPEDSSIYLCSVEGDRGLIGYTFGSGTRLTVV.

This clone was recorded many times. The rearrangement links TRBV7-9 to TRBJ1-4; the D is unclear. This CDR3 is built from 11 residues. Trimming cost V 1 base and J 13 bases, with 7 bases left between them. The germline V gene has CDR1 SEHNR and CDR2 FQNEAQ (reference sequence). CDR3 nucleotides: TGTGCCAGCAGCTTAGGAGGGAGACTGTTTTTT. It translates to CASSLGGRLFF.

This clone appeared many times. The rearrangement uses TRBV6-1 and TRBJ1-6; a possible D gene is TRBD1 (5 bases). Looked up from germline, CDR1 is MNHNS and CDR2 is SASEGT. Trimming took off 6 bases at V and 10 bases at J, with 16 bases between the two ends. This CDR3 has 14 residues. The CDR3 loop reads CASRAETARSPLHF. As DNA, the CDR3 is TGTGCCAGCAGGGCCGAGACAGCGAGATCACCCCTCCACTTT.

This clone was recorded at least ten times. The J gene is TRBJ2-5, the V gene TRBV5-1, with D hard to call. Germline CDR1 SGHRS, CDR2 YFSETQ. CDR3 length: 11 residues. Trimming removed 8 bases from V and 4 bases from J, with 9 bases in between. For the CDR3, the DNA is TGCGCCAGGGCCTTAAGAGAGACCCAGTACTTC. As protein: CARALRETQYF.

The table lists this clone with many counts. The chain links TRBV4-1 to TRBJ2-2; 9 bases match TRBD2. Germline-derived CDR1 and CDR2 are MGHRA and YSYEKL. The CDR3 sequence is 16 residues long. The V gene end was trimmed by 4 bases and the J gene end by 7 bases; junction bases not matched to a gene: 10. The CDR3 DNA follows: TGCGCCAGCAGCCCTCAAATGGGACTAGCTGACGGGGAGCTGTTTTTT. Amino acids: CASSPQMGLADGELFF.

This clone was seen ten or more times. The rearrangement links TRBV6-1 to TRBJ2-2, with D hard to call. V was trimmed by 8 bases and J by 8 bases, leaving 15 bases between them. The germline V gene has CDR1 MNHNS and CDR2 SASEGT. The CDR3 has 13 amino acids. The CDR3 is CASQLRQSGELFF. The CDR3 nucleotides are TGTGCCAGCCAGCTCCGACAATCTGGGGAGCTGTTTTTT.

This clone was counted many times. The J gene is TRBJ2-2, the V gene TRBV7-3; TRBD2 matches at 8 bases. Losses at the gene ends were 5 bases for V and 5 bases for J; bases not matched to a gene: 1. Per germline, CDR1 SGHTA and CDR2 FQGTGA. This CDR3 has 13 amino acids. As DNA, the CDR3 is TGTGCCAGCAGCCCTAGCGGGACCGGGGAGCTGTTTTTT. Protein sequence: CASSPSGTGELFF.